The source of this T cell receptor (beta chain) is a study of blood T cell repertoires in COVID-19. The V and J ends lost 4 bases and 1 base respectively, with 6 bases between them. CDR3 length: 14 residues. Germline CDR1 and CDR2: SGHNT and YYREEE (reference sequence). Data came from immunoSEQ multiplex PCR; TCRdb stores just in-frame clones and leaves some out. In the table there are 150,000 to 200,000 clones, approximately 90% of which are singletons. This sequence joins TRBV5-4 and TRBJ1-6, with D uncertain. The sequencing sample was made of peripheral blood. This TCR derives from a man younger than 35 with active or convalescent COVID-19. For the CDR3, the DNA is TGTGCCAGCAGCAGGGAGTCCTATAATTCACCCCTCCACTTT. Encoded protein: CASSRESYNSPLHF.